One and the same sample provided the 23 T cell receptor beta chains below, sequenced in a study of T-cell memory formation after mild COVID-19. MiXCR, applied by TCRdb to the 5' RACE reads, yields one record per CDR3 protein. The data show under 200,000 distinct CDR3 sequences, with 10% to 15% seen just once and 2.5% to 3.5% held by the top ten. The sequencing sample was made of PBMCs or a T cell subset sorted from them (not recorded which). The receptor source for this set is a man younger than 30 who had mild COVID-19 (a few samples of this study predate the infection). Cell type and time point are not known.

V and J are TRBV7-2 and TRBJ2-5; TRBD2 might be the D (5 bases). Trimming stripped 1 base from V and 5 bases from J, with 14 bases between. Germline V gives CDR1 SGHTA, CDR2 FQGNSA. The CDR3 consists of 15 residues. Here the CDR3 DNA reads TGTGCCAGCAGCTTAGTCGTGGCTAGCAGGGAGACCCAGTACTTC. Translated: CASSLVVASRETQYF. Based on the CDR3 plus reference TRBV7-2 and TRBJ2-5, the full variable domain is GAGVSQSPSNKVTEKGKDVELRCDPISGHTALYWYRQSLGQGLEFLIYFQGNSAPDKSGLPSDRFSAERTGGSVSTLTIQRTQQEDSAVYLCASSLVVASRETQYFGPGTRLLVL.

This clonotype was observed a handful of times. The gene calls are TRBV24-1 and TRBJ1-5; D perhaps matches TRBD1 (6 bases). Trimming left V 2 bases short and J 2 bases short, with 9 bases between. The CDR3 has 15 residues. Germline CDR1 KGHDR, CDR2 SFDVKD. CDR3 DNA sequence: TGTGCCACCAGTGATTCAGGGGAGGGCAATCAGCCCCAGCATTTT. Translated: CATSDSGEGNQPQHF.

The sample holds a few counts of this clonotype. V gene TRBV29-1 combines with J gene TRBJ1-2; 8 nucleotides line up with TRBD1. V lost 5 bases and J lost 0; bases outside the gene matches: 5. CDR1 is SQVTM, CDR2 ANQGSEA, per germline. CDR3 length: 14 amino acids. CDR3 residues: CSVIQGEANYGYTF. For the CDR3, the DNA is TGCAGCGTTATACAGGGGGAAGCTAACTATGGCTACACCTTC.

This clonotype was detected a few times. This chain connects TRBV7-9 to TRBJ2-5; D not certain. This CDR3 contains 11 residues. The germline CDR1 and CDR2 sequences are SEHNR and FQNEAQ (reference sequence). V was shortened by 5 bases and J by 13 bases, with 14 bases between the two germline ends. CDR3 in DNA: TGTGCCAGCAGCAACGACTGGGTTTTGTACTTC. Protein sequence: CASSNDWVLYF.

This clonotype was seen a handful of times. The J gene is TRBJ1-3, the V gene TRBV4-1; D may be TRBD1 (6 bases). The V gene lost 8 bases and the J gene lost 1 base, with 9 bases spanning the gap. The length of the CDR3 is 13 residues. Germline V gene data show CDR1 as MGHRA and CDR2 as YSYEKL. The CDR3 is CASAGQSGNTIYF. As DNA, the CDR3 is TGCGCCAGCGCTGGACAGTCTGGAAACACCATATATTTT.

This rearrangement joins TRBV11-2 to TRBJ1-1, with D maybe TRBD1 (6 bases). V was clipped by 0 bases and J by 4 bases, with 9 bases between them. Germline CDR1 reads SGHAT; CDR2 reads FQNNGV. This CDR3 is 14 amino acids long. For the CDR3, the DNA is TGTGCCAGCAGCTTAGAGCAGGGGCTCACTGAAGCTTTCTTT. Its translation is CASSLEQGLTEAFF.

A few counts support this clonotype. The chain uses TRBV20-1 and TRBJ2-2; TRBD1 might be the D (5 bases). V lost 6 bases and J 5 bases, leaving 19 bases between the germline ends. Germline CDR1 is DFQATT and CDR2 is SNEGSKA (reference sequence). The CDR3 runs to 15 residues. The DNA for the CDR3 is TGCAGTGCAGCCCCGGGCAGGGAAACGACCGGGGAGCTGTTTTTT. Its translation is CSAAPGRETTGELFF.

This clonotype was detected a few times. CDR3 in DNA: TGTGCCAGCCCCTCTTCCGGGACAGCGAACACTGAAGCTTTCTTT. Translating gives CASPSSGTANTEAFF. The chain links TRBV28 to TRBJ1-1, with 7 bases matching TRBD1. After removal of 8 bases from V and 1 base from J, the junction contained 10 bases not matched to a gene. Germline V gene lookup returns CDR1 MDHEN and CDR2 SYDVKM. The CDR3 length is 15 residues.

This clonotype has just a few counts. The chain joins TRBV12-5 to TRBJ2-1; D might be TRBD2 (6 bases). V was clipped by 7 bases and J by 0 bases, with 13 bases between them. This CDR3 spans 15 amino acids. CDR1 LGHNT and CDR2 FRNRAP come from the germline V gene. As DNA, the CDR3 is TGTGCTAGTGAACCCGCGGGATACTCCTACAATGAGCAGTTCTTC. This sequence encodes CASEPAGYSYNEQFF.

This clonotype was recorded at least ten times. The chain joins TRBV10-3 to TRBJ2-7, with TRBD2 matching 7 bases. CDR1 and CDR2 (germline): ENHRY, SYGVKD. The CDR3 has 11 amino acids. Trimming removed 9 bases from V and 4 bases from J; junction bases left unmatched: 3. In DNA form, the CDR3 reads TGTGCCATTACGGGGGGATACGAGCAGTACTTC. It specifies CAITGGYEQYF.

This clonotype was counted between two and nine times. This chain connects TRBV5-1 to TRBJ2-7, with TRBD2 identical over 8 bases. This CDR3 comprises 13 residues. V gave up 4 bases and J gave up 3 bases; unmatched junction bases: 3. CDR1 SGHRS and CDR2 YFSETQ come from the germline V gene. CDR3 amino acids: CASSMGLGYEQYV. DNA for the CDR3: TGCGCCAGCAGCATGGGACTAGGCTACGAGCAGTACGTC.

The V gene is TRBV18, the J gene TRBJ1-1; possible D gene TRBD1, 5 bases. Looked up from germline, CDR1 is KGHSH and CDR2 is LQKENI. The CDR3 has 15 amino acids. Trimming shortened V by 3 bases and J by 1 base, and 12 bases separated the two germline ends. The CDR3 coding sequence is TGTGCCAGCTCACCCCCCCCAACAGGGAACACTGAAGCTTTCTTT. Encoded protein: CASSPPPTGNTEAFF.

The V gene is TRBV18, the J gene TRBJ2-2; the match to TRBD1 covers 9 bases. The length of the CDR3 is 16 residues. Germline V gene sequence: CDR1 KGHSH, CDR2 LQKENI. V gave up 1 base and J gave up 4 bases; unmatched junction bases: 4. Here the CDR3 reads CASSPRGQGSTGELFF. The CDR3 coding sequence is TGTGCCAGCTCACCACGGGGACAGGGCAGCACCGGGGAGCTGTTTTTT.

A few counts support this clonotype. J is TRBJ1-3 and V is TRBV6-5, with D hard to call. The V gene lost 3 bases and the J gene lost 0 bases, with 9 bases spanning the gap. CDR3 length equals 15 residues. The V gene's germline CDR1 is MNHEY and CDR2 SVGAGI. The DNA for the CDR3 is TGTGCCAGCAGTTATGGTCGATCCTCTGGAAACACCATATATTTT. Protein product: CASSYGRSSGNTIYF.

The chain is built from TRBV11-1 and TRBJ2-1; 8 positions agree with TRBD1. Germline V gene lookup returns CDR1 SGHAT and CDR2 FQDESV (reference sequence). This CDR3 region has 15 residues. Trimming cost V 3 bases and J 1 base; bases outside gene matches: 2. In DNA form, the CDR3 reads TGTGCCAGCAGCTTCCAGGGGGCTTCCTACAATGAGCAGTTCTTC. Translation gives CASSFQGASYNEQFF. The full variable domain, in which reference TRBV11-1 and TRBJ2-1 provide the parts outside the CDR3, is EAEVAQSPRYKITEKSQAVAFWCDPISGHATLYWYRQILGQGPELLVQFQDESVVDDSQLPKDRFSAERLKGVDSTLKIQPAELGDSAMYLCASSFQGASYNEQFFGPGTRLTVL.

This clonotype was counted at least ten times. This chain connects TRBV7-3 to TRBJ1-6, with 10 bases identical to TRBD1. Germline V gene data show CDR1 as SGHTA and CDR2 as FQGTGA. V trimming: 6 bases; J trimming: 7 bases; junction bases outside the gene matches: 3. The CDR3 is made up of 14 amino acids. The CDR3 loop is CASSRTGGNSPLHF. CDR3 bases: TGTGCCAGCAGTCGGACAGGGGGGAATTCACCCCTCCACTTT.

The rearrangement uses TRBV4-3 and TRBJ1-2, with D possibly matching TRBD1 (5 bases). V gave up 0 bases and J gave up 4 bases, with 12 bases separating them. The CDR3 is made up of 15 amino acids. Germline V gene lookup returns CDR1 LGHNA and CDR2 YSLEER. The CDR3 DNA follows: TGCGCCAGCAGCCAAGATAGCGGGGACCTCTATGGCTACACCTTC. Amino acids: CASSQDSGDLYGYTF.

The CDR3 DNA reads TGTGCCAGCAGTGAACTGGGGTACGAGCAGTACGTC. Its protein product is CASSELGYEQYV. The chain has TRBV6-1 and TRBJ2-7; D is uncertain. The CDR3 is made up of 12 amino acids. Germline CDR1 is MNHNS and CDR2 is SASEGT. V was clipped by 2 bases and J by 4 bases, with 6 bases between them.

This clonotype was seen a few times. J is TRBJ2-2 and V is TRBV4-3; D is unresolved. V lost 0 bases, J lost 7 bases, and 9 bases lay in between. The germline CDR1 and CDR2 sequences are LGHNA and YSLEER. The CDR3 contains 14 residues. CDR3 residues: CASSQDRRRGELFF. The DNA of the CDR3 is TGCGCCAGCAGCCAAGATCGTAGGCGCGGGGAGCTGTTTTTT.

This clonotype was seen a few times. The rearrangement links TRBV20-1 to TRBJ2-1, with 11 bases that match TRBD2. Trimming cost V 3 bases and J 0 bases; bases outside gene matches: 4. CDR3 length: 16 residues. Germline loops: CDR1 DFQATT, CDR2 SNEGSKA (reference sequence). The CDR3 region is CSASALAGGSYNEQFF. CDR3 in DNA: TGCAGTGCTAGTGCCCTAGCGGGGGGCTCCTACAATGAGCAGTTCTTC.

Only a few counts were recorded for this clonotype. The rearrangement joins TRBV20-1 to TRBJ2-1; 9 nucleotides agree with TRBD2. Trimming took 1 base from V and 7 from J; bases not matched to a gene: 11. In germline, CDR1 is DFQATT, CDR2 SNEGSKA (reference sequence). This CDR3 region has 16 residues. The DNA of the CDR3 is TGCAGTGCTAGAGGCAAGGGACTAGCAGGGACGAATGAGCAGTTCTTC. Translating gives CSARGKGLAGTNEQFF.

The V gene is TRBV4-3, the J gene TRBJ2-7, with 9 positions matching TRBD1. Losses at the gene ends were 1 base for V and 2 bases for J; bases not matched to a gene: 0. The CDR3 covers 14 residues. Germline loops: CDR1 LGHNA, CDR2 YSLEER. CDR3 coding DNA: TGCGCCAGCAGCCAAGGACAGGGGGCCTACGAGCAGTACTTC. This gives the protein CASSQGQGAYEQYF.

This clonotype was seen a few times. CDR3 region: CSVRAPLAGTQYF. The DNA for the CDR3 is TGCAGCGTTCGAGCGCCCCTCGCCGGGACGCAGTATTTT. The V and J genes are TRBV29-1 and TRBJ2-3, with D uncertain. The CDR3 extends over 13 amino acids. Germline-derived CDR1 and CDR2 are SQVTM and ANQGSEA. V was clipped by 5 bases and J by 9 bases, with 18 bases between them.